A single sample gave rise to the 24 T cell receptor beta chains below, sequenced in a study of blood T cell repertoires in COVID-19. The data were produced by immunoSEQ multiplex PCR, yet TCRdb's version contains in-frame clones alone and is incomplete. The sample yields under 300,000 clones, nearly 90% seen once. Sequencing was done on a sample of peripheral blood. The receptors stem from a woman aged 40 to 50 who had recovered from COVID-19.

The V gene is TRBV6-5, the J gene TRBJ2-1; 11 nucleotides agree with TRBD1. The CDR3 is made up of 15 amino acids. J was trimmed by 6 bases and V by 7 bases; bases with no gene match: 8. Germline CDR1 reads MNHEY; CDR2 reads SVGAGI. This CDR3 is CASKKGGTGGNEQFF. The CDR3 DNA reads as TGTGCCAGCAAAAAAGGCGGGACAGGGGGCAATGAGCAGTTCTTC.

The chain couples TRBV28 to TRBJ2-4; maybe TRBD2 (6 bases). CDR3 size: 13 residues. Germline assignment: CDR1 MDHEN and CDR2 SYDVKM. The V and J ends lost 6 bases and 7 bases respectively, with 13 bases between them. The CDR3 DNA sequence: TGTGCCAGCAGCCCGAGGGAGGCCAACATTCAGTACTTC. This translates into CASSPREANIQYF.

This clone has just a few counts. CDR3 coding DNA: TGCGCCAGCAGCCCTCTTGGGACAGACAATCAGCCCCAGCATTTT. Its translation is CASSPLGTDNQPQHF. This chain joins TRBV5-1 and TRBJ1-5; 7 bases align to TRBD1. Losses at the gene ends were 4 bases for V and 3 bases for J; bases not matched to a gene: 7. The germline CDR1 and CDR2 sequences are SGHRS and YFSETQ. This CDR3 spans 15 amino acids.

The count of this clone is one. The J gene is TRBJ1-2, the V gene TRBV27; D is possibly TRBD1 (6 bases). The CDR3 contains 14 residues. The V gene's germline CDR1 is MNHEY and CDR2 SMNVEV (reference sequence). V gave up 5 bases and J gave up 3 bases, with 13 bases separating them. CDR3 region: CASSQGGLDYGYTF. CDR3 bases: TGTGCCAGCAGTCAAGGGGGTCTTGACTATGGCTACACCTTC.

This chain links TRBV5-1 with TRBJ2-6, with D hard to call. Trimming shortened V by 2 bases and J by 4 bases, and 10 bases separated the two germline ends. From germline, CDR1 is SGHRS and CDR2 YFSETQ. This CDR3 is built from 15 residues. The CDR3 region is CASSLRAGGANVLTF. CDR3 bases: TGCGCCAGCAGCTTACGAGCAGGAGGGGCCAACGTCCTGACTTTC.

The CDR3: CATQLAGGGYNEQFF. In DNA, the CDR3 is TGTGCCACCCAACTAGCGGGAGGGGGATACAATGAGCAGTTCTTC. The chain recombines TRBV24-1 with TRBJ2-1; TRBD2 agrees at 13 bases. Germline CDR1 and CDR2: KGHDR and SFDVKD. The trim removed 9 bases at V and 4 bases at J, leaving 5 bases unmatched. This CDR3 spans 15 amino acids.

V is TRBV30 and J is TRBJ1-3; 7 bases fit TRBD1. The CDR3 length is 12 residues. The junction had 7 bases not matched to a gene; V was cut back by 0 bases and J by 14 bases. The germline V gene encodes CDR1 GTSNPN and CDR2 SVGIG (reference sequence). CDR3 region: CAWSVRPGQVYF. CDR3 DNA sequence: TGTGCCTGGAGTGTTAGACCCGGACAGGTATATTTT.

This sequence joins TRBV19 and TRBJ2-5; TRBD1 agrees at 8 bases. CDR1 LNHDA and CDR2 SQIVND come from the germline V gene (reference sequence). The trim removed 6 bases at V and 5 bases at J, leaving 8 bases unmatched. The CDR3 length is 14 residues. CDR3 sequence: CASRRTGQGETQYF. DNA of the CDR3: TGTGCCAGTAGACGGACAGGGCAGGGTGAGACCCAGTACTTC.

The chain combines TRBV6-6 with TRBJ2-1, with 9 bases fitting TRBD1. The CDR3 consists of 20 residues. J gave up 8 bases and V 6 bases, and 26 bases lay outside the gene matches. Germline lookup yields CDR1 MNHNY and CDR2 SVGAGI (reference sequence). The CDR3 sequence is CASSQRGDREGAQRGDEQFF. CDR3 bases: TGTGCCAGCAGCCAACGAGGGGACAGGGAGGGAGCCCAACGAGGCGATGAGCAGTTCTTC.

The CDR3 sequence is CASSEIGRLAGAFTDTQYF. CDR3 DNA: TGTGCCAGCAGTGAAATTGGAAGACTAGCGGGGGCTTTCACAGATACGCAGTATTTT. The chain combines TRBV2 with TRBJ2-3; TRBD2 matches at 12 bases. CDR3 size: 19 residues. J was trimmed by 2 bases and V by 2 bases; bases with no gene match: 11. The V gene's germline CDR1 is SNHLY and CDR2 FYNNEI. The full variable domain, in which reference TRBV2 and TRBJ2-3 provide the parts outside the CDR3, is EPEVTQTPSHQVTQMGQEVILRCVPISNHLYFYWYRQILGQKVEFLVSFYNNEISEKSEIFDDQFSVERPDGSNFTLKIRSTKLEDSAMYFCASSEIGRLAGAFTDTQYFGPGTRLTVL.

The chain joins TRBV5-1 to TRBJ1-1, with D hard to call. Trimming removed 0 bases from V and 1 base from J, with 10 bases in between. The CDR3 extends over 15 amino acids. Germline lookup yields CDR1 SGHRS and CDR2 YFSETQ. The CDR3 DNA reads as TGCGCCAGCAGCTTGGTAGGTTCAGGGAACACTGAAGCTTTCTTT. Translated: CASSLVGSGNTEAFF.

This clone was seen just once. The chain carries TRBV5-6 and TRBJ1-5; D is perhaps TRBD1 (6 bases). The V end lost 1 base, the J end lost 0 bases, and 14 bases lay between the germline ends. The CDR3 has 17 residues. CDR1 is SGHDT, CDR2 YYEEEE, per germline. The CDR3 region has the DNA TGTGCCAGCAGCTTGACAGGGCCGCCTTATAGCAATCAGCCCCAGCATTTT. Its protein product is CASSLTGPPYSNQPQHF.

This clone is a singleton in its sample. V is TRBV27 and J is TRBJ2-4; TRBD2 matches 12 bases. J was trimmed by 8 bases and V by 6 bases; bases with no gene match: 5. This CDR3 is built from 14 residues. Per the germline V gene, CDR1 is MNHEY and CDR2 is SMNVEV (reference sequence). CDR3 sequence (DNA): TGTGCCAGCAGACCTAGCGGGGGGGAGTACATTCAGTACTTC. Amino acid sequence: CASRPSGGEYIQYF.

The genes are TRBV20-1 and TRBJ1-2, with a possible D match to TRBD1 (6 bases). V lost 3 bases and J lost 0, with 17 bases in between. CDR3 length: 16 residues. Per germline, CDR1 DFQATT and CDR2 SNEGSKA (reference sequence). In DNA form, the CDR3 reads TGCAGTGCTAGTAGGCAGGGGAGCGGAGCTAACTATGGCTACACCTTC. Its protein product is CSASRQGSGANYGYTF.

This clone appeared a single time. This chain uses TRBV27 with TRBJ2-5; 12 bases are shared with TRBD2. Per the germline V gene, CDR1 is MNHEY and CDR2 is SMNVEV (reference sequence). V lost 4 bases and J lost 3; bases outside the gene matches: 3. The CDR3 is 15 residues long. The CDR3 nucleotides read TGTGCCAGCAGTTCCTCTAGCGGGGGGGAAGAGACCCAGTACTTC. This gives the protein CASSSSSGGEETQYF.

CDR3 amino acids: CASSPTWTSPGEQYF. As DNA, the CDR3 is TGCGCCAGCAGCCCGACATGGACTAGCCCTGGGGAGCAGTACTTC. V gene TRBV5-1 combines with J gene TRBJ2-7; 8 nucleotides match TRBD2. The CDR3 is 15 residues long. Per germline, CDR1 SGHRS and CDR2 YFSETQ. V trimming: 4 bases; J trimming: 7 bases; junction bases outside the gene matches: 13.

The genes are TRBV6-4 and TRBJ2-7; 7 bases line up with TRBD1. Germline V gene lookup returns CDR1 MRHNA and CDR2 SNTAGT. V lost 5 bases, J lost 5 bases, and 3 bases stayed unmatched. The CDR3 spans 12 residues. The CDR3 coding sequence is TGTGCCAGCAGTACACAGGGGCACGAGCAGTACTTC. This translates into CASSTQGHEQYF.

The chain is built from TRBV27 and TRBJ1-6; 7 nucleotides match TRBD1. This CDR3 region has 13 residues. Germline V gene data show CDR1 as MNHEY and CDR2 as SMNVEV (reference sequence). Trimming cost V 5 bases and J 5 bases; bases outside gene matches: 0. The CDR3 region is CASSGTDNSPLHF. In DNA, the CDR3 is TGTGCCAGCAGTGGGACAGATAATTCACCCCTCCACTTT.

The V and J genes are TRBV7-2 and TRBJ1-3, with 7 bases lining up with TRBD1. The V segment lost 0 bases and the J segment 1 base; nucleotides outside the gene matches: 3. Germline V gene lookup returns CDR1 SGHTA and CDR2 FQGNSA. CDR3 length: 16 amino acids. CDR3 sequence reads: CASSLAWGQSGNTIYF. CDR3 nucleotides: TGTGCCAGCAGCTTAGCCTGGGGACAGTCTGGAAACACCATATATTTT.

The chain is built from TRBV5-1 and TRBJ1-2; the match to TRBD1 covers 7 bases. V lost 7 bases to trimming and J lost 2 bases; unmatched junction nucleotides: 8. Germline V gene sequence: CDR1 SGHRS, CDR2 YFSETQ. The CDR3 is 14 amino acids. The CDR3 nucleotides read TGCGCCAGCTCCACCAGGGACAGAAACTATGGCTACACCTTC. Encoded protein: CASSTRDRNYGYTF.

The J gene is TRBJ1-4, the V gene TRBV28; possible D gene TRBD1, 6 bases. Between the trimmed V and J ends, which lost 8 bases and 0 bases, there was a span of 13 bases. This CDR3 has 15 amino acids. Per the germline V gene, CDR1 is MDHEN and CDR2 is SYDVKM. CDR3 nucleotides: TGTGCCAGCCAGGGGAGCGAGACAACTAATGAAAAACTGTTTTTT. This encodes CASQGSETTNEKLFF.

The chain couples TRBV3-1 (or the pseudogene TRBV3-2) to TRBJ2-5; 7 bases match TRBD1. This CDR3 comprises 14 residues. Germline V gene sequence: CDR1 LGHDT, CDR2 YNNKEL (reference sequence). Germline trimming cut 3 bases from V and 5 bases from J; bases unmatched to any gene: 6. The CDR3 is CASSHQTGVETQYF. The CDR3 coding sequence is TGTGCCAGCAGCCACCAAACAGGGGTGGAGACCCAGTACTTC.

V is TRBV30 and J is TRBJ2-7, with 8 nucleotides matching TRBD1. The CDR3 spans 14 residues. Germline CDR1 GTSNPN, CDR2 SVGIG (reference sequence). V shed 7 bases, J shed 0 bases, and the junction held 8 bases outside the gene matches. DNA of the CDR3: TGTGCCTTTACAGGGGGTTCTTACTCCTACGAGCAGTACTTC. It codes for CAFTGGSYSYEQYF.

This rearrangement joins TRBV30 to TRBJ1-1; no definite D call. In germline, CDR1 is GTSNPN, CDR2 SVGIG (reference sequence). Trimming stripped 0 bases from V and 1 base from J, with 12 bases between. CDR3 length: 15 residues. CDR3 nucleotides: TGTGCCTGGAGTGTACGTCCTTTCAGGAACACTGAAGCTTTCTTT. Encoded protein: CAWSVRPFRNTEAFF.